The entry that follows covers one TCR beta chain sequence. Its specificity is not known. The sample comes from a study of T cell repertoires in cytomegalovirus infection. General study results and limits: Clonotype analysis showed dominance of the ex vivo response by HLA-C-restricted CMV-specific TCR beta clonotypes.

The CDR3 contains 15 residues. Losses at the gene ends were 3 bases for V and 0 bases for J; bases not matched to a gene: 1. The germline V gene has CDR1 LNHDA and CDR2 SQIVND (reference sequence). TCRdb independently ran MiXCR on the reads; one entry per CDR3 protein. Seen here are some 270,000 distinct CDR3 sequences, about 20% observed once, and the top ten hold under 25%. The input for sequencing was cultured PBMCs, taken from culture after CMV antigen stimulation. This receptor was identified in a human donor in good health (CMV status not recorded). Some clones in this sample may be carry-over from other donors' samples. This chain uses TRBV19 with TRBJ2-1; 8 nucleotides match TRBD1. The CDR3 nucleotides read TGTGCCAGTAGTATCCAGGGGGCCTCCTACAATGAGCAGTTCTTC. Its translation: CASSIQGASYNEQFF.